A single sample gave rise to the 17 T cell receptor beta chains below, sequenced in a study of cytomegalovirus exposure and HLA in healthy donors (dated by TCRdb to the late 2010s). Library preparation used the immunoSEQ multiplex PCR assay. This immuneACCESS table, as held by TCRdb, lists in-frame sequences with V and J called but not all clones. Of the missing ones, under half trace to an unresolved V gene in checked studies; the others have no known cause. The sample data list under 250,000 clones, and over 80% of these were observed just once. The ten largest make up about 1% of the sample. Material for sequencing was PBMCs. All receptors come from a woman between 18 and 30 years old in good health and CMV-seronegative.

The V call is TRBV5-4, the J call TRBJ2-7, with D perhaps TRBD2 (6 bases). The V gene's germline CDR1 is SGHNT and CDR2 YYREEE (reference sequence). The V end lost 2 bases, the J end lost 1 base, and 13 bases lay between the germline ends. The CDR3 is 15 amino acids. The CDR3 here is CASSFPYGGSYEQYF. The CDR3 DNA follows: TGTGCCAGCAGCTTCCCCTACGGGGGTTCCTACGAGCAGTACTTC. The full variable domain, in which reference TRBV5-4 and TRBJ2-7 provide the parts outside the CDR3, is ETGVTQSPTHLIKTRGQQVTLRCSSQSGHNTVSWYQQALGQGPQFIFQYYREEENGRGNFPPRFSGLQFPNYSSELNVNALELDDSALYLCASSFPYGGSYEQYFGPGTRLTVT.

The table lists this clone with a count of one. V and J are TRBV5-1 and TRBJ2-7; TRBD1 aligns across 8 bases. The V gene's germline CDR1 is SGHRS and CDR2 YFSETQ. The CDR3 has 15 amino acids. J was trimmed by 3 bases and V by 0 bases; bases with no gene match: 5. The DNA of the CDR3 is TGCGCCAGCAGCTTGGAGGACAGGGCCTACTACGAGCAGTACTTC. This encodes CASSLEDRAYYEQYF.

The chain uses TRBV25-1 and TRBJ2-4; 8 positions agree with TRBD1. The germline CDR1 and CDR2 sequences are MGHDK and SYGVNS. The junction had 1 base not matched to a gene; V was cut back by 4 bases and J by 5 bases. CDR3 size: 13 residues. The CDR3 loop reads CASSGGQENIQYF. DNA for the CDR3: TGTGCCAGCAGTGGGGGACAGGAAAACATTCAGTACTTC.

The chain joins TRBV5-4 to TRBJ2-5; 9 positions match TRBD2. Per the germline V gene, CDR1 is SGHNT and CDR2 is YYREEE (reference sequence). CDR3 length: 17 residues. V was pared by 1 base and J by 3 bases, with 10 bases of the junction left unmatched. The CDR3 nucleotides are TGTGCCAGCAGCTTGCAGCGCGGGAGGGTGAGGGAAGAGACCCAGTACTTC. Translation gives CASSLQRGRVREETQYF.

V gene TRBV7-8 combines with J gene TRBJ1-6; D ambiguous. Trimming removed 5 bases at V and 9 bases at J, with 20 bases between. The CDR3 runs to 16 residues. Germline CDR1 reads SGHVS; CDR2 reads FQNEAQ. CDR3 amino acids: CASSRSRSSSPSPLHF. The DNA for the CDR3 is TGTGCCAGCAGCCGTTCTAGGTCCTCCTCCCCTTCACCCCTCCACTTT.

The V and J genes are TRBV27 and TRBJ2-7; weak D call: TRBD1 (5 bases). V lost 5 bases, J lost 3 bases, and 17 bases lay in between. The CDR3 consists of 15 residues. Germline values: CDR1 MNHEY, CDR2 SMNVEV (reference sequence). The CDR3 DNA is TGTGCCAGCAGTCTGAACCCGACAGCCCACTACGAGCAGTACTTC. Translation: CASSLNPTAHYEQYF.

The chain joins TRBV2 to TRBJ1-5, with TRBD1 identical over 8 bases. Germline lookup yields CDR1 SNHLY and CDR2 FYNNEI. CDR3 size: 15 residues. V lost 5 bases to trimming and J lost 4 bases; unmatched junction nucleotides: 7. This chain's CDR3 is CASSLDRVGNQPQHF. CDR3 coding DNA: TGTGCCAGCAGTTTGGACAGGGTAGGTAATCAGCCCCAGCATTTT.

The CDR3 sequence is CASSVATKETQYF. For the CDR3, the DNA is TGTGCCAGCAGCGTAGCTACGAAGGAGACCCAGTACTTC. The V call is TRBV9, the J call TRBJ2-5; D gene ambiguous. Deletions cut 0 bases from V and 5 bases from J, with 8 bases between. The V gene's germline CDR1 is SGDLS and CDR2 YYNGEE. This CDR3 contains 13 residues.

The genes are TRBV6-5 and TRBJ2-2; TRBD2 matches 7 bases. CDR3 length equals 15 residues. Germline values: CDR1 MNHEY, CDR2 SVGAGI. The junction had 7 bases not matched to a gene; V was cut back by 5 bases and J by 4 bases. CDR3 nucleotide sequence: TGTGCCAGCAGTAGCGGGGCGCGCCGCACCGGGGAGCTGTTTTTT. The encoded protein is CASSSGARRTGELFF.

This clone was counted once. This chain connects TRBV11-3 to TRBJ2-7, with 11 bases matching TRBD1. With V trimmed by 3 bases and J by 4 bases, 5 bases remained unmatched. The germline gives CDR1 SGHNT, CDR2 YENEEA. The CDR3 runs 15 residues. CDR3 bases: TGTGCCAGCAGCTTCGGGACAGGGGGTAGGTACGAGCAGTACTTC. It translates to CASSFGTGGRYEQYF.

The chain couples TRBV5-1 to TRBJ1-1; TRBD1 might be the D (5 bases). CDR1 is SGHRS, CDR2 YFSETQ, per germline. Deletions cut 0 bases from V and 0 bases from J, with 18 bases between. This CDR3 region has 18 residues. The CDR3 loop is CASSLAPGYGYMNTEAFF. The DNA for the CDR3 is TGCGCCAGCAGCTTGGCCCCAGGGTACGGATACATGAACACTGAAGCTTTCTTT.

A note on this clone: The germline gene is not matched at one end of the junction; a read error may be the cause. The gene calls are TRBV2 and TRBJ2-1, with 9 positions matching TRBD2. CDR1 is SNHLY and CDR2 is FYNNEI in the germline V gene. This CDR3 comprises 16 residues. DNA for the CDR3: TGTGCCAGCATGAGGGTTGGGACTAGCTCCAACAATGAGCAGTTCTTC. This codes for CASMRVGTSSNNEQFF.

The chain carries TRBV10-1 and TRBJ2-1; D might be TRBD1 (5 bases). V was cut by 8 bases and J by 4 bases, with 12 bases left in between. The CDR3 runs 13 residues. CDR1 WNHNN and CDR2 SYGVQD come from the germline V gene (reference sequence). Here the CDR3 reads CASAVSGYNEQFF. The CDR3 nucleotides are TGCGCCAGCGCCGTTTCAGGGTACAATGAGCAGTTCTTC.

The chain uses TRBV27 and TRBJ2-7; D is possibly TRBD2 (6 bases). This CDR3 is 14 amino acids long. V was cut by 5 bases and J by 2 bases, with 13 bases left in between. Germline V gene lookup returns CDR1 MNHEY and CDR2 SMNVEV (reference sequence). This CDR3 reads CASSTWDLTYEQYF. In DNA, the CDR3 is TGTGCCAGCAGTACATGGGACTTAACCTACGAGCAGTACTTC.

The V call is TRBV6-1, the J call TRBJ1-2; D possibly corresponds to TRBD1 (5 bases). The CDR3 extends over 16 amino acids. Germline V lookup: CDR1 MNHNS, CDR2 SASEGT. V was shortened by 1 base and J by 8 bases, with 20 bases between the two germline ends. CDR3 region: CASSEDYWRQGGGYTF. DNA for the CDR3: TGTGCCAGCAGTGAAGATTATTGGAGGCAGGGAGGAGGCTACACCTTC.

The chain combines TRBV5-4 with TRBJ1-1; 10 bases match TRBD1. Per germline, CDR1 SGHNT and CDR2 YYREEE (reference sequence). The CDR3 length is 16 residues. Trimming removed 3 bases from V and 5 bases from J; junction bases left unmatched: 10. CDR3: CASSSNARTGGTEAFF. DNA for the CDR3: TGTGCCAGCAGCTCAAATGCGCGGACAGGGGGAACTGAAGCTTTCTTT. The complete variable domain, with remaining parts taken from reference TRBV5-4 and TRBJ1-1, reads ETGVTQSPTHLIKTRGQQVTLRCSSQSGHNTVSWYQQALGQGPQFIFQYYREEENGRGNFPPRFSGLQFPNYSSELNVNALELDDSALYLCASSSNARTGGTEAFFGQGTRLTVV.

The chain couples TRBV21-1 to TRBJ1-2. TRBV21-1 is a known pseudogene. The CDR3 is made up of 19 amino acids. The CDR3 loop is CASSKFVRPPRPGDYGYTF. DNA for the CDR3: TGTGCCAGCAGCAAATTCGTTCGGCCCCCCAGACCCGGGGACTATGGCTACACCTTC.